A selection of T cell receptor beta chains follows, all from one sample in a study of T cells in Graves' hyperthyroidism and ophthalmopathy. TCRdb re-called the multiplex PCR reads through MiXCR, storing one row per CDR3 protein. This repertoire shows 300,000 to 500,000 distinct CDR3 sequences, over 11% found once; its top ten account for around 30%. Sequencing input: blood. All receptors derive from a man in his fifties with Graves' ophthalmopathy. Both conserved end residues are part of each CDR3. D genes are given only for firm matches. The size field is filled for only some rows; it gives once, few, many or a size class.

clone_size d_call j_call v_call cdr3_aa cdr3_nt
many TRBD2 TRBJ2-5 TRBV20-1 CSAISLAGGIGAQYF TGCAGTGCTATCTCTCTAGCGGGAGGTATCGGGGCCCAGTACTTC
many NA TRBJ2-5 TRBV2 CASSVGVSLQETQYF TGTGCCAGCAGTGTAGGGGTCAGCTTACAAGAGACCCAGTACTTC
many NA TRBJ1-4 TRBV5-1 CASSPGGGLDEKLFF TGCGCCAGCAGCCCCGGGGGGGGTTTAGATGAAAAACTGTTTTTT
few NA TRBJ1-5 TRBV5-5 CASSLGVRDQPQHF TGTGCCAGCAGCTTGGGGGTGAGAGATCAGCCCCAGCATTTT
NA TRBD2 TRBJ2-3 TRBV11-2 CASSRTSVGDTQYF TGTGCCAGCAGCCGAACTAGCGTAGGAGATACGCAGTATTTT
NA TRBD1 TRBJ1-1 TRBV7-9 CASSQGQGFGTEAFF TGTGCCAGCAGCCAGGGACAGGGGTTCGGCACTGAAGCTTTCTTT
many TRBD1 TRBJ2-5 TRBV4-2 CASSQVTGPQETQYF TGTGCCAGCAGCCAAGTGACAGGGCCCCAAGAGACCCAGTACTTC
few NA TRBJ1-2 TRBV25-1 CASSGLPGHFGYTF TGTGCCAGCAGTGGACTCCCGGGACATTTTGGCTACACCTTC
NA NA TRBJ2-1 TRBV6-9 CASSYRNFNEQFF TGTGCCAGCAGTTATAGAAACTTCAATGAGCAGTTCTTC
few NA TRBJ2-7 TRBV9 CASTPLTYEQYF TGTGCCAGCACTCCGCTAACCTACGAGCAGTACTTC
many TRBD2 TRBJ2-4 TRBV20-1 CSASREEGKNIQYF TGCAGTGCTAGCCGGGAGGAAGGCAAAAACATTCAGTACTTC
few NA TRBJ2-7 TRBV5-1 CASSFRGRDSYEQYF TGCGCCAGCAGCTTTAGAGGAAGAGACTCCTACGAGCAGTACTTC
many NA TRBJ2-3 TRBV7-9 CASSSTWTPGPNGGTQYF TGTGCCAGCAGCTCTACTTGGACTCCGGGTCCTAACGGAGGTACGCAGTATTTT
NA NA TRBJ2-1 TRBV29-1 CSAVGALVDNEQFF TGCAGCGCAGTCGGGGCTTTAGTAGACAATGAGCAGTTCTTC
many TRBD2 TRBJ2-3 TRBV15 CATSRDLAGAYTQYF TGTGCCACCAGCAGAGATCTAGCGGGAGCGTATACGCAGTATTTT
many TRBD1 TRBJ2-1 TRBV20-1 CSAQRTGRNEQFF TGCAGTGCTCAGCGGACAGGGCGAAATGAGCAGTTCTTC
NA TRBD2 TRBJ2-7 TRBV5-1 CASSSTSGDPSEQYF TGTGCCAGCAGCTCGACTAGCGGGGACCCCTCCGAGCAGTACTTC
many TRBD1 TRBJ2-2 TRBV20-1 CSARGQGVTNTGELFF TGCAGTGCTAGAGGTCAGGGGGTGACCAACACCGGGGAGCTGTTTTTT
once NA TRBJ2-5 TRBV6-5 CASSSGPKGETQYF TGTGCCAGCAGTTCGGGCCCAAAGGGGGAGACCCAGTACTTC
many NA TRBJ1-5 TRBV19 CASSIQGSNQPQHF TGTGCCAGTAGTATCCAGGGTAGCAATCAGCCCCAGCATTTT
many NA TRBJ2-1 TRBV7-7 CARAREQFF TGTGCTAGGGCTCGAGAGCAGTTCTTC
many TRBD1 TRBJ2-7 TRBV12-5 CASAASTGASYEQYF TGTGCTAGTGCCGCCTCGACAGGGGCCTCCTACGAGCAGTACTTC
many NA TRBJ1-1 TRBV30 CAWTYQGRSGAFF TGTGCCTGGACCTATCAGGGTAGATCTGGCGCTTTCTTT
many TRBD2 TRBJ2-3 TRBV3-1 CASSQDLTSGRSTDTQYF TGTGCCAGCAGCCAAGATTTAACTAGCGGGAGGAGCACAGATACGCAGTATTTT
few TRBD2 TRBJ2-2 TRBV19 CASSTRPGLAGELFF TGTGCCAGTAGTACCCGCCCAGGACTAGCAGGGGAGCTGTTTTTT
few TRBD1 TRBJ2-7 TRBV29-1 CSVELLQGSDEQYF TGCAGCGTGGAACTTTTACAGGGGAGTGACGAGCAGTACTTC
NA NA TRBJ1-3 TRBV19 CASQTLRGSAGNTIYF TGTGCCAGTCAAACTCTGCGGGGGAGTGCGGGAAACACCATATATTTT
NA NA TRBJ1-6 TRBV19 CASLAGLGRNSPLHF TGTGCCAGTCTGGCCGGGCTTGGAAGGAATTCACCCCTCCACTTT
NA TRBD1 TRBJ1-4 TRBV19 CASSTLPGTDNEKLFF TGTGCCAGTAGTACCCTACCCGGGACAGATAATGAAAAACTGTTTTTT
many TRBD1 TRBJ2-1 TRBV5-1 CASIPGGTTNNEQFF TGCGCCAGCATCCCAGGGGGCACAACCAACAATGAGCAGTTCTTC
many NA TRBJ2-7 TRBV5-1 CASSFSLSEPYEQYF TGCGCCAGCAGCTTCTCCTTGAGCGAGCCCTACGAGCAGTACTTC
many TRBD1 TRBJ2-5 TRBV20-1 CSAARTGKETQYF TGCAGTGCTGCCCGGACAGGGAAAGAGACCCAGTACTTC
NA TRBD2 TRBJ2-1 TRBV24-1 CATSDPRLAGVEQFF TGTGCCACCAGTGACCCTAGACTAGCGGGAGTTGAACAGTTCTTC